This T cell receptor beta chain came from a study of T cells in Graves' hyperthyroidism and ophthalmopathy. Study outcomes and limitations: In the analysis, a 13 V-J model separated ophthalmopathy from stable hyperthyroidism. Ophthalmopathy was predicted by the model a median of roughly 6.6 months ahead of onset.

Clinical symptoms, serum thyroxine and TRAb, thyroid ultrasound and orbital computed tomography were used for the diagnoses. About 10 ml fresh peripheral blood yielded the PBMCs. Amplified TCR beta CDR3 regions came from RNA transcripts. The TCR CDR3 was amplified in a first-round RT-PCR using the HTBI primer set. MiXCR, run by TCRdb on the multiplex PCR reads, gives a single entry per CDR3 protein. The sample yields 400,000 to 500,000 distinct CDR3 sequences, approximately 14% seen once. Germline V gives CDR1 SGHRS, CDR2 YFSETQ. This CDR3 is built from 14 residues. Trimming took off 7 bases at V and 0 bases at J, with 13 bases between the two ends. This clonotype was detected many times. Its antigen is unidentified.

Input material: blood. This chain uses TRBV5-1 with TRBJ1-1, with TRBD1 as a possible D gene (5 bases). The sequence derives from a man between 18 and 29 years old with Graves' ophthalmopathy. CDR3 protein: CASRGAGMNTEAFF. CDR3 in DNA: TGCGCCAGCCGTGGGGCGGGGATGAACACTGAAGCTTTCTTT.